The sample holds many counts of the clone carrying this T cell receptor beta chain. The sample is drawn from a study of T-cell reconstitution after alpha-beta-depleted transplantation in children. This sample's TCRbeta library carried unique molecular identifier barcodes. TCRdb re-analysed the PCR reads in MiXCR, keeping a single row per CDR3 protein. The profile shows roughly 170,000 distinct CDR3 sequences, more than 6.5% of them singletons. This clonotype was sampled from a human donor who donated a stem cell graft to a child with Wiskott-Aldrich syndrome. The sequencing here drew on PBMCs from the stem cell graft donor, taken from the stem cell graft.

The CDR3 reads CASSDVAGADTQYF. DNA of the CDR3: TGTGCCAGCAGTGATGTAGCGGGGGCAGATACGCAGTATTTT. The chain is built from TRBV6-4 and TRBJ2-3, with 9 nucleotides matching TRBD2. Trimming removed 3 bases from V and 4 bases from J; junction bases left unmatched: 2. The CDR3 totals 14 residues. The germline V gene has CDR1 MRHNA and CDR2 SNTAGT.